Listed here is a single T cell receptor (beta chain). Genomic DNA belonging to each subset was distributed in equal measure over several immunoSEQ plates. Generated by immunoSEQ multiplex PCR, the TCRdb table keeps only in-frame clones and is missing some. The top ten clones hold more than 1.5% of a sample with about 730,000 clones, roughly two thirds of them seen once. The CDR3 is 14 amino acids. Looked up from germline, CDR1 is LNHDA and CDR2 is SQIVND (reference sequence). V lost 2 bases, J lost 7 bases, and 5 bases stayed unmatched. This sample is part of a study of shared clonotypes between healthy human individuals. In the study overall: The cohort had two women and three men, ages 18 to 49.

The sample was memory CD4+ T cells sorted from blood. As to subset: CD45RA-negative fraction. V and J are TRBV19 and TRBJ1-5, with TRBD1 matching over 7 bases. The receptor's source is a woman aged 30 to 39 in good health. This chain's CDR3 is CASSIKGGPQPQHF. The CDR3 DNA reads TGTGCCAGTAGTATAAAAGGGGGCCCCCAGCCCCAGCATTTT.